This T cell receptor (beta chain) emerged from a study of neurological immune-mediated disorders. In the study overall: For the 34 multiple sclerosis patients, the disease was relapsing-remitting in some 30 and secondary progressive in 3. Regarding the study as a whole: Expanded clones shared no identical CDR3 amino acid sequences across subjects, which suggested private TCR-beta repertoires in all groups. Phylogenetic grouping put 18 of 34 multiple sclerosis patients' repertoires into one related-CDR3 cluster, a possible signature.

The CDR3 sequence is 14 residues long. Trimming cost V 6 bases and J 5 bases; bases outside gene matches: 2. From 15-18 subjects, over 170 million TCR-beta sequences were obtained in each sequencing run. TCRdb fed the 5' RACE reads into MiXCR, producing one record per CDR3 protein. The sample records about 66,000 distinct CDR3 sequences, around 3.9% being singletons. This clonotype has at least ten counts. The target antigen is unknown. The chain employs TRBV12-3 or TRBV12-4 and TRBJ1-5, with TRBD1 matching 12 bases. This TCR was sampled from a man aged 25 to 40 with multiple sclerosis. Sequenced: PBMCs. CDR3 coding DNA: TGTGCCAGCAGGTGGGACAGGGGGCATCAGCCCCAGCATTTT. Encoded protein: CASRWDRGHQPQHF.